Presented here are 32 T cell receptor beta chains from one specimen sequenced in a study of PD-L1 blockade in urothelial cancer. Assay: immunoSEQ multiplex PCR; the TCRdb copy retains only in-frame clones and omits some. The sample holds tens of thousands of clones, around four fifths seen once. Source: PBMCs, taken around atezolizumab (anti-PD-L1) treatment. The source of these receptors is a man between 65 and 85 years old with urothelial cancer.

The genes are TRBV28 and TRBJ1-2, with no clear D. The CDR3 spans 12 residues. Trimming pared 5 bases from V and 2 bases from J, leaving 6 bases between. Germline CDR1 and CDR2: MDHEN and SYDVKM. The DNA for the CDR3 is TGTGCCAGCAGTCCCCCAAACTATGGCTACACCTTC. This translates into CASSPPNYGYTF.

This chain connects TRBV10-3 to TRBJ2-1; 11 bases are shared with TRBD2. This CDR3 is built from 14 residues. The J segment lost 5 bases and the V segment lost 9 bases, leaving 6 bases of the junction unmatched. Per germline, CDR1 ENHRY and CDR2 SYGVKD. CDR3 protein: CAIQSGLADNEQFF. As DNA, the CDR3 is TGTGCCATACAATCGGGACTAGCGGACAATGAGCAGTTCTTC.

In its sample, this clone was seen a few times. This chain connects TRBV5-1 to TRBJ2-1, with 7 bases matching TRBD2. Trimming removed 3 bases from V and 9 bases from J; junction bases left unmatched: 18. This CDR3 region has 17 residues. Germline values: CDR1 SGHRS, CDR2 YFSETQ. CDR3 loop: CASSSEPSGSVLFEQFF. CDR3 coding DNA: TGCGCCAGCAGCTCAGAACCTAGCGGAAGTGTCCTCTTTGAGCAGTTCTTC.

This rearrangement joins TRBV5-1 to TRBJ2-3; 7 bases are shared with TRBD2. J gave up 3 bases and V 0 bases, and 7 bases lay outside the gene matches. CDR1 and CDR2 (germline): SGHRS, YFSETQ. The CDR3 is made up of 16 amino acids. CDR3 residues: CASSLGGSGRTDTQYF. The CDR3 DNA follows: TGCGCCAGCAGCTTGGGGGGTAGCGGGCGAACAGATACGCAGTATTTT.

CDR3 nucleotide sequence: TGTGCCAGCAGCAAACTAGCGGGAGAGTTCGACGAGCAGTACTTC. Amino acids: CASSKLAGEFDEQYF. The chain employs TRBV11-2 and TRBJ2-7, with 11 bases that match TRBD2. The germline CDR1 and CDR2 sequences are SGHAT and FQNNGV. The CDR3 covers 15 residues. J lost 5 bases, V lost 5 bases, and 8 bases had no gene match.

This clone occurred once. V is TRBV7-3 and J is TRBJ1-2, with TRBD1 matching 7 bases. The CDR3 has 16 residues. Germline V gene lookup returns CDR1 SGHTA and CDR2 FQGTGA. Germline trimming cut 5 bases from V and 8 bases from J; bases unmatched to any gene: 17. CDR3 amino acids: CASSQQPTGVGGGYTF. Written as DNA, the CDR3 is TGTGCCAGCAGCCAGCAACCTACAGGGGTTGGAGGCGGCTACACCTTC.

The chain joins TRBV14 to TRBJ2-5; 10 bases match TRBD2. Germline values: CDR1 SGHDN, CDR2 FVKESK. The length of the CDR3 is 17 residues. The V segment lost 0 bases and the J segment 3 bases; nucleotides outside the gene matches: 7. The CDR3 nucleotides read TGTGCCAGCAGCCAAGATGGAAGTAGCGGGAGGAAAGAGACCCAGTACTTC. It is translated as CASSQDGSSGRKETQYF.

J is TRBJ2-3 and V is TRBV4-1; 14 positions match TRBD2. The germline V gene has CDR1 MGHRA and CDR2 YSYEKL. The CDR3 runs to 17 residues. Germline trimming cut 3 bases from V and 1 base from J; bases unmatched to any gene: 3. The CDR3 DNA reads TGCGCCAGCAGCCAGGGACTAGCGGGAGTGGGCACAGATACGCAGTATTTT. Encoded protein: CASSQGLAGVGTDTQYF.

The rearrangement uses TRBV9 and TRBJ2-3; 9 bases are shared with TRBD2. Germline CDR1 is SGDLS and CDR2 is YYNGEE. V was clipped by 0 bases and J by 1 base; unmatched bases: 3. The CDR3 has 16 residues. The CDR3, as DNA: TGTGCCAGCAGCGTAGCGAGCGGGAGGCGCACAGATACGCAGTATTTT. Translation gives CASSVASGRRTDTQYF.

This clone has a handful of counts. The V and J genes are TRBV19 and TRBJ2-3; 12 nucleotides align to TRBD2. This CDR3 region has 14 residues. Germline CDR1 reads LNHDA; CDR2 reads SQIVND (reference sequence). The ends lost 3 bases at V and 5 bases at J; junction bases unmatched: 0. DNA of the CDR3: TGTGCCAGTAGTATGGGACTAGCGGGAGATACGCAGTATTTT. This translates into CASSMGLAGDTQYF. Looking up the rest from reference TRBV19 and TRBJ2-3 gives the full variable domain: DGGITQSPKYLFRKEGQNVTLSCEQNLNHDAMYWYRQDPGQGLRLIYYSQIVNDFQKGDIAEGYSVSREKKESFPLTVTSAQKNPTAFYLCASSMGLAGDTQYFGPGTRLTVL.

The chain links TRBV28 to TRBJ2-7; 10 nucleotides line up with TRBD2. V lost 6 bases, J lost 0 bases, and 2 bases stayed unmatched. The CDR3 runs to 14 residues. In germline, CDR1 is MDHEN, CDR2 SYDVKM. The CDR3 spells CASRASGSSYEQYF. The CDR3 coding sequence is TGTGCCAGCAGGGCTAGCGGGAGCTCCTACGAGCAGTACTTC.

The gene calls are TRBV18 and TRBJ2-7; no firm D call. The length of the CDR3 is 13 residues. The germline V and J ends were trimmed by 4 bases and 6 bases, with 13 bases remaining between them. The germline V gene has CDR1 KGHSH and CDR2 LQKENI. The CDR3 DNA follows: TGTGCCAGCTCACAACTACCAGTCAGCGAGCAGTACTTC. It translates to CASSQLPVSEQYF.

J is TRBJ2-3 and V is TRBV27, with 11 bases lining up with TRBD1. The CDR3 sequence is 16 residues long. Germline assignment: CDR1 MNHEY and CDR2 SMNVEV (reference sequence). Unmatched junction bases numbered 8, after V lost 5 bases and J lost 4 bases. CDR3 in DNA: TGTGCCAGCAGTCCGACCGGGACAGGGGGGCCAGATACGCAGTATTTT. As protein: CASSPTGTGGPDTQYF.

V and J are TRBV9 and TRBJ2-5; 8 bases line up with TRBD2. In germline, CDR1 is SGDLS, CDR2 YYNGEE. This CDR3 comprises 16 residues. Germline trimming cut 0 bases from V and 3 bases from J; bases unmatched to any gene: 7. The CDR3 sequence: CASSVGPGAGEETQYF. DNA for the CDR3: TGTGCCAGCAGCGTAGGTCCGGGAGCGGGGGAAGAGACCCAGTACTTC.

In this sample, this clone turned up once. The chain recombines TRBV11-3 with TRBJ2-2; TRBD1 aligns across 7 bases. The CDR3 is 14 amino acids. Per the germline V gene, CDR1 is SGHNT and CDR2 is YENEEA. The J segment lost 6 bases and the V segment lost 8 bases, leaving 9 bases of the junction unmatched. The CDR3 DNA sequence: TGTGCCAGCGGAAAAAAAGGGGGCCCCGGGGAGCTGTTTTTT. This codes for CASGKKGGPGELFF. Complete variable domain (other parts from reference TRBV11-3 and TRBJ2-2): EAGVVQSPRYKIIEKKQPVAFWCNPISGHNTLYWYLQNLGQGPELLIRYENEEAVDDSQLPKDRFSAERLKGVDSTLKIQPAELGDSAVYLCASGKKGGPGELFFGEGSRLTVL.

This clone was detected once. The gene calls are TRBV7-3 and TRBJ2-5, with 7 bases lining up with TRBD1. Germline loops: CDR1 SGHTA, CDR2 FQGTGA. The CDR3 runs 15 residues. J gave up 5 bases and V 0 bases, and 6 bases lay outside the gene matches. The CDR3 here is CASSLTGQNTETQYF. The CDR3 DNA reads TGTGCCAGCAGCTTAACGGGACAGAACACTGAGACCCAGTACTTC.

The CDR3 nucleotides are TGCGCCAGCAGCTATGGGGACTATATTACAGGGGAGACCCAGTACTTC. As protein: CASSYGDYITGETQYF. This chain links TRBV5-1 with TRBJ2-5; tentative D call: TRBD2 (7 bases). This CDR3 is built from 16 residues. The V gene's germline CDR1 is SGHRS and CDR2 YFSETQ. The ends were cut back, 3 bases at V and 5 bases at J, with 20 bases in the middle. Full variable domain (missing parts from reference TRBV5-1 and TRBJ2-5): KAGVTQTPRYLIKTRGQQVTLSCSPISGHRSVSWYQQTPGQGLQFLFEYFSETQRNKGNFPGRFSGRQFSNSRSEMNVSTLELGDSALYLCASSYGDYITGETQYFGPGTRLLVL.

The V gene is TRBV4-1, the J gene TRBJ1-1; weak D call: TRBD1 (6 bases). With 6 bases removed from V and 8 bases from J, the gap between germline ends came to 19 bases. Germline CDR1 is MGHRA and CDR2 is YSYEKL. This CDR3 has 14 residues. For the CDR3, the DNA is TGCGCCAGCAGTACCCTCATTCAGGGGCTCGAAGCTTTCTTT. This sequence encodes CASSTLIQGLEAFF.

This chain connects TRBV4-1 to TRBJ2-7, with TRBD1 identical over 11 bases. The CDR3 has 14 residues. Trimming at V came to 4 bases and at J to 3 bases, leaving 2 bases not matched to a gene. The germline V gene has CDR1 MGHRA and CDR2 YSYEKL. This CDR3 reads CASSLDRGLYEQYF. CDR3 bases: TGCGCCAGCAGCCTGGACAGGGGGCTCTACGAGCAGTACTTC.

In this sample, this clone turned up a few times. J is TRBJ2-7 and V is TRBV7-3, with a tentative D call TRBD2 (6 bases). Trimming cost V 5 bases and J 3 bases, with 14 bases left between them. This CDR3 region has 14 residues. Per the germline V gene, CDR1 is SGHTA and CDR2 is FQGTGA. CDR3 residues: CASSPSPGDYEQYF. CDR3 DNA: TGTGCCAGCAGCCCCTCCCCGGGAGACTACGAGCAGTACTTC.

The DNA for the CDR3 is TGTGCCAGTAGAAAACTGATTAATGAAAAACTGTTTTTT. Translation gives CASRKLINEKLFF. The J gene is TRBJ1-4, the V gene TRBV19, with D uncertain. The CDR3 is 13 residues long. With 6 bases removed from V and 4 bases from J, the gap between germline ends came to 9 bases. The germline gives CDR1 LNHDA, CDR2 SQIVND (reference sequence).

The chain links TRBV30 to TRBJ2-1; possible D gene TRBD2, 6 bases. The CDR3 is 13 amino acids. The germline V and J ends were trimmed by 1 base and 10 bases, with 14 bases remaining between them. Germline assignment: CDR1 GTSNPN and CDR2 SVGIG (reference sequence). CDR3 DNA: TGTGCCTGGAGTGGGACGGGAGCACGGGAGCAGTTCTTC. Amino acids: CAWSGTGAREQFF.

This chain uses TRBV9 with TRBJ2-5; TRBD1 might be the D (5 bases). Per germline, CDR1 SGDLS and CDR2 YYNGEE. This CDR3 has 14 residues. The germline V and J ends were trimmed by 6 bases and 5 bases, with 17 bases remaining between them. The chain's CDR3 is CASTPSPSGETQYF. The CDR3 DNA follows: TGTGCCAGCACCCCAAGCCCCTCAGGGGAGACCCAGTACTTC.

This clone was counted a few times. The V call is TRBV10-3, the J call TRBJ2-1; TRBD1 aligns across 7 bases. V lost 4 bases, J lost 7 bases, and 13 bases stayed unmatched. The CDR3 loop spans 16 amino acids. CDR1 and CDR2 (germline): ENHRY, SYGVKD. The CDR3 nucleotides are TGTGCCATCAGTGCGCCTAGGGGGACAGCATCTAATGAGCAGTTCTTC. Its translation: CAISAPRGTASNEQFF.

This rearrangement joins TRBV10-3 to TRBJ2-3; 13 bases are a match to TRBD2. The germline CDR1 and CDR2 sequences are ENHRY and SYGVKD. The CDR3 sequence is 18 residues long. Unmatched junction bases numbered 8, after V lost 5 bases and J lost 0 bases. CDR3 protein: CAISPRLAGGPSTDTQYF. The CDR3 DNA reads TGTGCCATCAGTCCGCGACTAGCGGGGGGCCCTAGCACAGATACGCAGTATTTT.

This chain joins TRBV28 and TRBJ2-1; D is possibly TRBD2 (5 bases). V shed 2 bases and J shed 3 bases, with 11 bases lying between them. The CDR3 extends over 15 amino acids. CDR1 is MDHEN, CDR2 SYDVKM, per germline. The DNA for the CDR3 is TGTGCCAGCAGTTTAGGAGGAAGATTCTACAATGAGCAGTTCTTC. It translates to CASSLGGRFYNEQFF.

This clone was counted a single time. The chain uses TRBV5-4 and TRBJ2-1; maybe TRBD2 (5 bases). Germline CDR1 reads SGHNT; CDR2 reads YYREEE (reference sequence). Between the trimmed V and J ends, which lost 2 bases and 10 bases, there was a span of 19 bases. The CDR3 loop spans 15 amino acids. The CDR3 reads CASSFRPSLFGEQFF. CDR3 sequence (DNA): TGTGCCAGCAGCTTTCGGCCTAGCCTTTTCGGCGAGCAGTTCTTC.

This clone was counted a few times. This rearrangement joins TRBV29-1 to TRBJ2-7, with a possible D match to TRBD2 (5 bases). CDR1 is SQVTM and CDR2 is ANQGSEA in the germline V gene. The length of the CDR3 is 14 residues. Trimming left V 5 bases short and J 0 bases short, with 14 bases between. The CDR3: CSVFLADISYEQYF. The CDR3 DNA follows: TGCAGCGTTTTTCTAGCTGACATCTCCTACGAGCAGTACTTC.

The chain employs TRBV27 and TRBJ1-1; D is undetermined. The CDR3 is 16 amino acids. The germline gives CDR1 MNHEY, CDR2 SMNVEV (reference sequence). The germline V and J ends were trimmed by 5 bases and 1 base, with 17 bases remaining between them. This chain's CDR3 is CASSLDTWRRNTEAFF. The CDR3 DNA sequence: TGTGCCAGCAGTCTAGATACCTGGCGCCGGAACACTGAAGCTTTCTTT.

This clone was found a few times. The chain recombines TRBV19 with TRBJ1-1; D is possibly TRBD1 (6 bases). The germline V gene encodes CDR1 LNHDA and CDR2 SQIVND (reference sequence). The V end was cut by 3 bases, the J end by 11 bases, with 16 bases between. The CDR3 has 13 amino acids. This CDR3 is CASSIDPDSRAFF. In DNA, the CDR3 is TGTGCCAGTAGTATCGATCCGGACAGTCGGGCTTTCTTT.

This clone has a single count. This chain joins TRBV5-1 and TRBJ2-7; 12 bases are shared with TRBD2. This CDR3 has 18 amino acids. Germline values: CDR1 SGHRS, CDR2 YFSETQ. V was pared by 1 base and J by 3 bases, with 11 bases of the junction left unmatched. The CDR3 DNA sequence: TGCGCCAGCAGCTTGACGACTAGCGGGGGACGGGGGAACTACGAGCAGTACTTC. It specifies CASSLTTSGGRGNYEQYF.

This sequence joins TRBV5-1 and TRBJ2-1; 8 bases map to TRBD1. The V gene end was trimmed by 6 bases and the J gene end by 2 bases; junction bases not matched to a gene: 7. CDR1 is SGHRS, CDR2 YFSETQ, per germline. The CDR3 runs to 15 residues. The CDR3 region has the DNA TGCGCCAGCAAGGGGCAGGGGGCGGCCTACAATGAGCAGTTCTTC. Protein sequence: CASKGQGAAYNEQFF.